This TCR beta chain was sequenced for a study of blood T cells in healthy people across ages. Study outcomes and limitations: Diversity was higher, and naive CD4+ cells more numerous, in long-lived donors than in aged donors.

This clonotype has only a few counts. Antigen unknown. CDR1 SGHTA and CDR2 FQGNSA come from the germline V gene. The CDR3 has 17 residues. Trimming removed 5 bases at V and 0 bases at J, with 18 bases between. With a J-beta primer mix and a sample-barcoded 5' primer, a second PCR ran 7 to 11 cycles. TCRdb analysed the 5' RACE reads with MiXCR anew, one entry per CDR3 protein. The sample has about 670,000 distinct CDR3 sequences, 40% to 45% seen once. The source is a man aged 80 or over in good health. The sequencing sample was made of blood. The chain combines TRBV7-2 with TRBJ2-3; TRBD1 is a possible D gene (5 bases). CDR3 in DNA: TGTGCCAGCAGCGTTAGAAAAGGGGTAGCAAGCACAGATACGCAGTATTTT. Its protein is CASSVRKGVASTDTQYF. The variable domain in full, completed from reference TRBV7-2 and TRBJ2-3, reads GAGVSQSPSNKVTEKGKDVELRCDPISGHTALYWYRQSLGQGLEFLIYFQGNSAPDKSGLPSDRFSAERTGGSVSTLTIQRTQQEDSAVYLCASSVRKGVASTDTQYFGPGTRLTVL.